This T cell receptor beta chain was obtained from a study of blood T cell repertoires in COVID-19. About the research overall: Some COVID-19 samples were acute and others convalescent; all came from the United States, Italy and Spain. T cells, B-cell-depleted T cells, or PBMCs provided the cDNA or gDNA that served as material.

Germline CDR1 is MGHRA and CDR2 is YSYEKL. The CDR3 is 15 amino acids. Trimming cost V 0 bases and J 3 bases, with 9 bases left between them. In the study's own analysis: Reference gene primers were amplified, and this amplification served to estimate nucleated cell counts. Sequenced by immunoSEQ multiplex PCR; TCRdb stores in-frame clones only, minus some. V, J and clone size derive from that table, while D and trimming were established from the DNA sequence. The table includes 170,000 or so clones, around 83% detected once. This chain links TRBV4-1 with TRBJ2-1; D perhaps matches TRBD1 (6 bases). The sequenced material came from peripheral blood. This clonotype was sampled from a man aged 45-65 years with active or convalescent COVID-19. In DNA, the CDR3 is TGCGCCAGCAGCCAAGATGGGACACACTACAATGAGCAGTTCTTC. This codes for CASSQDGTHYNEQFF.